This entry lists 5 T cell receptor beta chains sequenced from one sample in a study of T-cell reconstitution after alpha-beta-depleted transplantation in children. The TCRbeta library was prepared with unique molecular identifiers. A single record per CDR3 protein comes from TCRdb applying MiXCR to the PCR reads. Of nearly 550,000 distinct CDR3 sequences in the sample, approximately 20% were seen once. Material: PBMCs from the stem cell graft donor, obtained from the stem cell graft. Every receptor here comes from a human donor who donated a stem cell graft to a child with acute lymphoblastic leukemia.

This chain connects TRBV3-1 to TRBJ1-1; D call uncertain. From germline, CDR1 is LGHDT and CDR2 YNNKEL (reference sequence). Trimming removed 4 bases at V and 4 bases at J, with 16 bases between. The CDR3 is 15 amino acids. CDR3 amino acids: CASSPLDTRITEAFF. For the CDR3, the DNA is TGTGCCAGCAGCCCGCTAGACACCAGAATCACTGAAGCTTTCTTT.

The chain uses TRBV12-3 or TRBV12-4 and TRBJ2-1; D is ambiguous. CDR3 length: 17 amino acids. Between the trimmed V and J ends, which lost 5 bases and 1 base, there was a span of 18 bases. CDR3 amino acids: CASSRRRGSASYNEQFF. The CDR3 DNA follows: TGTGCCAGCAGTCGCCGCCGAGGCAGCGCGTCCTACAATGAGCAGTTCTTC.

Written as DNA, the CDR3 is TGTGCCAGCTCCGGGACAGGGCCGTTGAACACTGAAGCTTTCTTT. Translating it yields CASSGTGPLNTEAFF. This sequence joins TRBV6-5 and TRBJ1-1, with 9 bases identical to TRBD1. The germline V gene encodes CDR1 MNHEY and CDR2 SVGAGI. The CDR3 extends over 15 amino acids. Losses at the gene ends were 8 bases for V and 0 bases for J; bases not matched to a gene: 7.

This clonotype showed up just a few times. The chain couples TRBV7-7 to TRBJ2-1, with D perhaps matching TRBD1 (6 bases). CDR3 length: 18 amino acids. V was shortened by 2 bases and J by 1 base, with 18 bases between the two germline ends. Germline lookup yields CDR1 SSHAT and CDR2 FNYEAQ (reference sequence). In DNA, the CDR3 is TGTGCCAGCAGCTTATGGCCCGGACAGCTATCTTCCTACAATGAGCAGTTCTTC. It specifies CASSLWPGQLSSYNEQFF.

This clonotype has a handful of counts. The chain combines TRBV5-1 with TRBJ2-1, with D perhaps TRBD1 (6 bases). Germline lookup yields CDR1 SGHRS and CDR2 YFSETQ. Trimming stripped 1 base from V and 5 bases from J, with 19 bases between. The CDR3 extends over 17 amino acids. The CDR3 DNA reads as TGCGCCAGCAGCTTGAGGGGGACGGCTGCACTCCACAATGAGCAGTTCTTC. Translation gives CASSLRGTAALHNEQFF.